Below are 7 T cell receptor beta chains sequenced from a single sample in a study of blood T cell repertoires in COVID-19. Clones were sequenced by immunoSEQ multiplex PCR, and TCRdb holds only the in-frame ones, with some missing. The data contain about 240,000 clones, around four fifths of them seen just once; the ten biggest clones take up 3.6%. Sequencing was done on a sample of PBMCs or T cells enriched from blood (not recorded which). These receptors were taken from a woman in her forties who had been exposed to COVID-19.

The chain couples TRBV19 to TRBJ1-2, with 10 positions matching TRBD1. Germline CDR1 and CDR2: LNHDA and SQIVND (reference sequence). This CDR3 region has 20 residues. Losses at the gene ends were 7 bases for V and 4 bases for J; bases not matched to a gene: 24. The CDR3 spells CASIGGTGVFIRPGGYGYTF. CDR3 nucleotides: TGTGCCAGTATTGGAGGGACAGGGGTTTTCATTCGGCCCGGGGGCTATGGCTACACCTTC.

The chain uses TRBV19 and TRBJ2-3; perhaps TRBD2 as D (6 bases). Germline CDR1 reads LNHDA; CDR2 reads SQIVND (reference sequence). Between the trimmed V and J ends, which lost 6 bases and 0 bases, there was a span of 7 bases. The CDR3 is made up of 13 amino acids. CDR3: CASRGTSTDTQYF. The CDR3 region has the DNA TGTGCCAGTAGGGGGACTAGCACAGATACGCAGTATTTT.

The rearrangement links TRBV5-4 to TRBJ2-7, with D possibly TRBD1 on 6 matching bases. CDR3 length: 12 amino acids. V lost 1 base, J lost 6 bases, and 8 bases lay in between. CDR1 and CDR2 from the germline V gene are SGHNT and YYREEE (reference sequence). The CDR3, as DNA: TGTGCCAGCAGCTTGACAGGGACCGAGCAGTACTTC. Translation gives CASSLTGTEQYF. The complete variable domain, with remaining parts taken from reference TRBV5-4 and TRBJ2-7, reads ETGVTQSPTHLIKTRGQQVTLRCSSQSGHNTVSWYQQALGQGPQFIFQYYREEENGRGNFPPRFSGLQFPNYSSELNVNALELDDSALYLCASSLTGTEQYFGPGTRLTVT.

As for this clone: Other nucleotide sequences in the sample specify the same CDR3. The chain combines TRBV5-8 with TRBJ1-6; TRBD1 agrees at 8 bases. The CDR3 covers 14 residues. CDR1 and CDR2 (germline): SGHTS, YDEGEE. V trimming: 4 bases; J trimming: 7 bases; junction bases outside the gene matches: 4. Here the CDR3 reads CASSLRQGNSPLHF. The CDR3 coding sequence is TGTGCCAGCAGCCTTCGACAGGGGAATTCACCCCTCCACTTT.

This clone came up once. V gene TRBV10-3 combines with J gene TRBJ2-7; 7 bases line up with TRBD2. Germline loops: CDR1 ENHRY, CDR2 SYGVKD. CDR3 size: 15 residues. V shed 10 bases, J shed 0 bases, and the junction held 12 bases outside the gene matches. The CDR3 region is CATTPGGESSYEQYF. The CDR3 bases are TGTGCCACTACCCCTGGGGGGGAGAGCTCCTACGAGCAGTACTTC.

The chain joins TRBV18 to TRBJ1-4; the match to TRBD1 covers 7 bases. The CDR3 is 15 amino acids. With 2 bases clipped from V and 5 bases from J, the junction kept 5 bases outside the gene matches. Germline V gene data show CDR1 as KGHSH and CDR2 as LQKENI. The CDR3 nucleotides read TGTGCCAGCTCACCAAGACAGGGAGTGAATGAAAAACTGTTTTTT. This translates into CASSPRQGVNEKLFF. Using reference TRBV18 and TRBJ1-4 for the parts outside the CDR3, the full variable domain is NAGVMQNPRHLVRRRGQEARLRCSPMKGHSHVYWYRQLPEEGLKFMVYLQKENIIDESGMPKERFSAEFPKEGPSILRIQQVVRGDSAAYFCASSPRQGVNEKLFFGSGTQLSVL.

This clone was detected a few times. The chain carries TRBV6-2 or TRBV6-3 and TRBJ2-1; the match to TRBD2 covers 12 bases. CDR3 length: 17 amino acids. With 6 bases clipped from V and 6 bases from J, the junction kept 12 bases outside the gene matches. Germline V gene sequence: CDR1 MNHEY, CDR2 SVGEGT. The CDR3 DNA reads as TGTGCCAGCAGCCCTATCTTGACTAGCGGGGGATCCAATGAGCAGTTCTTC. Translation gives CASSPILTSGGSNEQFF.